This T cell receptor (beta chain) was obtained from a study of tumor-infiltrating lymphocytes in localized non-small cell lung cancer. Germline V CDR1 and CDR2: SGHRS, YFSETQ. The CDR3 extends over 16 amino acids. Germline trimming cut 6 bases from V and 7 bases from J; bases unmatched to any gene: 16. Clones were sequenced by immunoSEQ multiplex PCR, and TCRdb holds only the in-frame ones, with some missing. The repertoire includes around 9,500 clones, approximately 78% of them detected once, and roughly 10% sits in the top ten. Sequencing input: lung tumor tissue. The J gene is TRBJ2-5, the V gene TRBV5-1, with TRBD2 identical over 9 bases. The TCR comes from a human donor with non-small cell lung cancer. The CDR3 sequence is CASTPGGLAGPRTQYF. DNA of the CDR3: TGCGCCAGCACCCCGGGGGGGCTAGCGGGGCCCCGGACCCAGTACTTC.